One T cell receptor beta chain is described in this entry. What it binds is not known. This entry comes from a study of cytomegalovirus exposure and HLA in healthy donors. Whole-study findings and limits: Most of the TCR beta V segments (in an earlier analysis) were productive either about 87% or about 30% of the time. Reportedly, HLA-A and HLA-B alleles of most subjects were accurately predicted from TCR beta. Trimming of TCR beta V- and J-genes showed a link, identified in a later analysis, to a missense DCLRE1C variant. The authors later found most CMV-associated TCR beta chains appeared HLA-restricted.

The CDR3 sequence is 16 residues long. Looked up from germline, CDR1 is SGHTA and CDR2 is FQGNSA. The PCR made use of 60 Vbeta and 13 Jbeta primers. Sequencing used immunoSEQ multiplex PCR; TCRdb keeps in-frame clones, though not all of them. The table shows more than 95,000 clones, with approximately 79% occurring only once. The chain recombines TRBV7-2 with TRBJ2-5, with 8 positions matching TRBD1. Gene TRBJ2-7 matches the end of the DNA better, so the J call may be wrong. What was sequenced was PBMCs. This sequence originates from a man aged 60-69 years in good health and CMV-seropositive. The CDR3 DNA sequence: TGTGCCAGCAGCTGGAGTGGGACAGGAGAAGCCTACGAGCAGTACTTC. This codes for CASSWSGTGEAYEQYF.